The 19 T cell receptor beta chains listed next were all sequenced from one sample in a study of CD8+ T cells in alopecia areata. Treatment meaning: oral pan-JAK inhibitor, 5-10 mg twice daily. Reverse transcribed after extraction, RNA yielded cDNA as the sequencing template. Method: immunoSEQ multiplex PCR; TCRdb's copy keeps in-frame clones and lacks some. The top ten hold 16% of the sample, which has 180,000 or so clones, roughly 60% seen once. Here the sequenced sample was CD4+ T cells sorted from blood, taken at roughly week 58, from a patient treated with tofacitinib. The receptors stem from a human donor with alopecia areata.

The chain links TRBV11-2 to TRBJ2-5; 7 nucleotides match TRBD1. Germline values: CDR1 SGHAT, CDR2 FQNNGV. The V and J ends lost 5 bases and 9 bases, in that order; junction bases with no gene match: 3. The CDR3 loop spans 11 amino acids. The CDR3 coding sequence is TGTGCCAGCAGCCATGACAGGGCCCAGTACTTC. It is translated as CASSHDRAQYF.

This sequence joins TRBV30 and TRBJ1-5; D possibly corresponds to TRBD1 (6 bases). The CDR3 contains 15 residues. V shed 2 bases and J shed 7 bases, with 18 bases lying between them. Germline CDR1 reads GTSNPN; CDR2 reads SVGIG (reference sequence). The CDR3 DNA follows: TGTGCCTGGAGTCACGGTGGAGGCAGGGGACAGCCCCAGCATTTT. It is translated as CAWSHGGGRGQPQHF.

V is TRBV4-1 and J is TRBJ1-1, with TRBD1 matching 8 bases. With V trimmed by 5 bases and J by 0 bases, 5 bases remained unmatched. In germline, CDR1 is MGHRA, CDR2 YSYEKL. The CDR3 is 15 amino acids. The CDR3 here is CASSTKTGVNTEAFF. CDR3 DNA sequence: TGCGCCAGCAGCACTAAGACAGGGGTGAACACTGAAGCTTTCTTT.

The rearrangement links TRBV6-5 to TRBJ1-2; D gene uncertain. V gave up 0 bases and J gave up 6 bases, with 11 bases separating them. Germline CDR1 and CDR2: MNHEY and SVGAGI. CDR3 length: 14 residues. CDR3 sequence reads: CASSYSTYGDGYTF. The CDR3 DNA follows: TGTGCCAGCAGTTACTCAACCTACGGGGATGGCTACACCTTC.

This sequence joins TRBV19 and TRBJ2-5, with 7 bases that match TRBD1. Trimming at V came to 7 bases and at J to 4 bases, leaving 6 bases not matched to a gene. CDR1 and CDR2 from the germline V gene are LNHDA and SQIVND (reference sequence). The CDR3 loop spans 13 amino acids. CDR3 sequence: CASTRAGGETQYF. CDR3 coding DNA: TGTGCCAGTACCCGTGCAGGGGGAGAGACCCAGTACTTC. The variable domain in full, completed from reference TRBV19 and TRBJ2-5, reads DGGITQSPKYLFRKEGQNVTLSCEQNLNHDAMYWYRQDPGQGLRLIYYSQIVNDFQKGDIAEGYSVSREKKESFPLTVTSAQKNPTAFYLCASTRAGGETQYFGPGTRLLVL.

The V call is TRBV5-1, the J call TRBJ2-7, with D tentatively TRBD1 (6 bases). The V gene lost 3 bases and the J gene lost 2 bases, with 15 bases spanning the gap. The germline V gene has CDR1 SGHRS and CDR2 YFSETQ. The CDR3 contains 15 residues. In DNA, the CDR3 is TGCGCCAGCAGCTCCAGGGACACGGCCACCTACGAGCAGTACTTC. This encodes CASSSRDTATYEQYF.

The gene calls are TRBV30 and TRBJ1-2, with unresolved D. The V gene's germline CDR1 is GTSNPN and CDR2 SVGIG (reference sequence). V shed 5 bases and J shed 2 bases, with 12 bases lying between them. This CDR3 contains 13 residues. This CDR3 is CAWATQKNYGYTF. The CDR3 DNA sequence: TGTGCCTGGGCCACCCAGAAGAACTATGGCTACACCTTC.

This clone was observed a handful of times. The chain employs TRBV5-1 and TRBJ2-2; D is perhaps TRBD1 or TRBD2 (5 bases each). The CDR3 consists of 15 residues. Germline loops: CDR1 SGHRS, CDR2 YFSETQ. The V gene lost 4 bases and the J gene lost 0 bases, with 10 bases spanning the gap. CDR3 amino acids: CASSLGTSNTGELFF. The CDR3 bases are TGCGCCAGCAGCCTCGGGACCTCGAACACCGGGGAGCTGTTTTTT.

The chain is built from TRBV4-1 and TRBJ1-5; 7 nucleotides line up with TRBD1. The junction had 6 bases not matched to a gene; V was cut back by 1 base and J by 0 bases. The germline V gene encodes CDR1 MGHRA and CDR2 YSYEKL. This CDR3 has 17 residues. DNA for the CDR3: TGCGCCAGCAGCCAAGCCCCGACAGGGCTTAGCAATCAGCCCCAGCATTTT. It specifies CASSQAPTGLSNQPQHF.

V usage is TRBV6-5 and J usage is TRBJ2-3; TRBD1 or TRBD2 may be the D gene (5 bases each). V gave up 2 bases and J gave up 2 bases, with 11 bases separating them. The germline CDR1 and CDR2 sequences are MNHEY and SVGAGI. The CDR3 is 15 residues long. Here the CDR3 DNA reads TGTGCCAGCAGTTACGGCATGGGGGTCACAGATACGCAGTATTTT. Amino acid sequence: CASSYGMGVTDTQYF.

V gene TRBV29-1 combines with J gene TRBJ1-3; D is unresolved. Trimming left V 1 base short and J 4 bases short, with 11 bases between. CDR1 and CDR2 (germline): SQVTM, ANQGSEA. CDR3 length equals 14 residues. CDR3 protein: CSVEGKHSGNTIYF. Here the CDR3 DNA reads TGCAGCGTTGAAGGGAAACACTCCGGAAACACCATATATTTT.

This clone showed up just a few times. The CDR3 DNA reads TGTGCCTGGGTAACAGTTAACCAAGAGACCCAGTACTTC. It encodes CAWVTVNQETQYF. The chain combines TRBV30 with TRBJ2-5; unclear D gene. The CDR3 spans 13 residues. Germline CDR1 and CDR2: GTSNPN and SVGIG (reference sequence). V was shortened by 5 bases and J by 0 bases, with 10 bases between the two germline ends. Filled out from reference TRBV30 and TRBJ2-5, the complete variable domain reads SQTIHQWPATLVQPVGSPLSLECTVEGTSNPNLYWYRQAAGRGLQLLFYSVGIGQISSEVPQNLSASRPQDRQFILSSKKLLLSDSGFYLCAWVTVNQETQYFGPGTRLLVL.

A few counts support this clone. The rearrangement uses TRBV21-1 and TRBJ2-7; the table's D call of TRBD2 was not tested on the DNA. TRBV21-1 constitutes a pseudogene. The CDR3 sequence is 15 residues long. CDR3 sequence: CASSKPERVSYEQYF. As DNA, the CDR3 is TGTGCCAGCAGCAAACCCGAAAGAGTTAGCTACGAGCAGTACTTC.

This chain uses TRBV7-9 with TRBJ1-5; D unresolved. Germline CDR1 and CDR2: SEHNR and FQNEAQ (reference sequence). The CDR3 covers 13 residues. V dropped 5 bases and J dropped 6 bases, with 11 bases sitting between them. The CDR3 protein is CASSLGPFQPQHF. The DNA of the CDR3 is TGTGCCAGCAGCCTTGGACCCTTTCAGCCCCAGCATTTT.

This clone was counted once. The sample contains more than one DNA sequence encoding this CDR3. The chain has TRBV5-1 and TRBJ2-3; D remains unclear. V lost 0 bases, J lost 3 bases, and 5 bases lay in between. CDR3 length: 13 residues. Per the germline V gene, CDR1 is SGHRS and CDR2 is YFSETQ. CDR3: CASSLEGTDTQYF. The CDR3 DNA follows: TGCGCCAGCAGCTTGGAGGGAACAGATACGCAGTATTTT.

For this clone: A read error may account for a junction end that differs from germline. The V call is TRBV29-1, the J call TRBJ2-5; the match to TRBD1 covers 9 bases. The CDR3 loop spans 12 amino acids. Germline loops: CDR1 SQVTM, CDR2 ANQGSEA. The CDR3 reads CSVGQGQGTQYF. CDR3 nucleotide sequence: TGCAGCGTCGGACAGGGGCAAGGGACCCAGTACTTC.

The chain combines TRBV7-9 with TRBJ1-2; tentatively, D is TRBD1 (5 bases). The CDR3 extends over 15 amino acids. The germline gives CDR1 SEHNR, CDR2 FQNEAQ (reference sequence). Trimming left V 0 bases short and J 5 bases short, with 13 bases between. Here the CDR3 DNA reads TGTGCCAGCAGCTTAGCCCTTCCGACAGCTTATGGCTACACCTTC. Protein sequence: CASSLALPTAYGYTF.

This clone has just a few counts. CDR3 nucleotide sequence: TGTGCCAGCAGCTTAGAAGGTGGCTACACCTTC. Translated, it gives CASSLEGGYTF. The rearrangement links TRBV7-2 to TRBJ1-2; D ambiguous. CDR1 is SGHTA, CDR2 FQGNSA, per germline. This CDR3 region has 11 residues. V was pared by 1 base and J by 7 bases, with 4 bases between.

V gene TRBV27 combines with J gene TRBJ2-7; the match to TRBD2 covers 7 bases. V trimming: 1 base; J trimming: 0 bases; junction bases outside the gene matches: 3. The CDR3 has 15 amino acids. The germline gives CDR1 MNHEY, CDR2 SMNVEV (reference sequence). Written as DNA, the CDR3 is TGTGCCAGCAGTTTATTACGGGGGGACTCCTACGAGCAGTACTTC. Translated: CASSLLRGDSYEQYF.